This is a list of T cell receptor beta chains from one sample in a study of T cell responses to AZD1222 COVID-19 vaccine. Sequencing was performed with immunoSEQ multiplex PCR; in TCRdb, only in-frame clones are kept and a portion is missing. The sample contains tens of thousands of clones, 75% to 90% of which appear only once. The specimen comprised peripheral blood, sampled 28 days after the second AZD1222 dose. The source is an adult who received the AZD1222 COVID-19 vaccine. CDR3s include the opening cysteine and the closing phenylalanine or tryptophan. The order of the fields is D gene, J gene, V gene, CDR3 length, CDR3 DNA, CDR3 protein. D genes are given only for firm matches.

.	TRBJ2-1	TRBV19	13	TGTGCCAGTAGTCCGTTGTCTACCGATGAGCAGTTCTTC	CASSPLSTDEQFF
.	TRBJ1-5	TRBV19	12	TGTGCCAGTAGGGGGGATAATCAGCCCCAGCATTTT	CASRGDNQPQHF
TRBD2	TRBJ2-3	TRBV7-3	15	TGTGCCAGCAGCGTCCAAGCGGGGGGGTCAGATACGCAGTATTTT	CASSVQAGGSDTQYF
.	TRBJ1-5	TRBV29-1	14	TGCAGCGTGGGCCAGGCGGGGAAATATCAGCCCCAGCATTTT	CSVGQAGKYQPQHF
TRBD1	TRBJ1-6	TRBV7-9	15	TGTGCCAGCAGCTCAAGGGACAGCTTTAATTCACCCCTCCACTTT	CASSSRDSFNSPLHF
.	TRBJ2-7	TRBV19	13	TGTGCCAGTAGAAGCACAGGGTTCTACGAGCAGTACTTC	CASRSTGFYEQYF
.	TRBJ2-3	TRBV7-3	13	TGTGCCAGCAGCTCAGGGGCATTGGATACGCAGTATTTT	CASSSGALDTQYF
.	TRBJ2-2	TRBV11-1	15	TGTGCCAGCACTTCCGGGACCGCGGGCACCGGGGAGCTGTTTTTT	CASTSGTAGTGELFF
TRBD1	TRBJ1-1	TRBV5-1	15	TGCGCCAGCAGCTTTAACAGGGGGTCTGCCACTGAAGCTTTCTTT	CASSFNRGSATEAFF
TRBD1	TRBJ2-7	TRBV5-6	14	TGTGCCAGCAGCTTACAGGGGCCTCGGGACGAGCAGTACTTC	CASSLQGPRDEQYF
TRBD2	TRBJ2-7	TRBV10-3	14	TGTGCCATCCGCTCCGGGACTAGCCGTTACGAGCAGTACTTC	CAIRSGTSRYEQYF